These 22 T cell receptor beta chains share one sample of origin, sequenced in a study of T-cell memory formation after mild COVID-19. MiXCR, applied by TCRdb to the 5' RACE reads, yields one record per CDR3 protein. The sample comprises more than 150,000 distinct CDR3 sequences, under 14% of which are singletons, and around 3.8% rests with the top ten. Sequenced material: PBMCs or a T cell subset sorted from them (not recorded which). The receptors here all came from a young man who had mild COVID-19 (a few samples of this study predate the infection). Cell type and time point are not known.

V and J are TRBV7-9 and TRBJ2-7; 11 bases are shared with TRBD1. Germline loops: CDR1 SEHNR, CDR2 FQNEAQ (reference sequence). Unmatched junction bases numbered 2, after V lost 5 bases and J lost 2 bases. This CDR3 contains 14 residues. The CDR3 loop reads CASSAGQGAYEQYV. CDR3 coding DNA: TGTGCCAGCAGCGCGGGACAGGGGGCCTACGAGCAGTACGTC.

The genes are TRBV20-1 and TRBJ2-3; D is unresolved. The CDR3 extends over 17 amino acids. Germline V lookup: CDR1 DFQATT, CDR2 SNEGSKA (reference sequence). V was shortened by 3 bases and J by 5 bases, with 24 bases between the two germline ends. CDR3 sequence: CSASGGGVSRYGDTQYF. CDR3 nucleotide sequence: TGCAGTGCTAGCGGCGGTGGGGTATCCCGCTATGGAGATACGCAGTATTTT.

This sequence joins TRBV7-2 and TRBJ2-3, with D perhaps TRBD1 (5 bases). The CDR3 loop spans 13 amino acids. The ends were cut back, 6 bases at V and 3 bases at J, with 10 bases in the middle. Germline V gene sequence: CDR1 SGHTA, CDR2 FQGNSA. The CDR3 region has the DNA TGTGCCAGCAGACTCCCAGGGACAGATACGCAGTATTTT. Protein: CASRLPGTDTQYF.

This clonotype was counted only a few times. CDR3 protein: CASSTPGQATLNTEAFF. The CDR3 DNA follows: TGTGCCAGCAGTACTCCGGGACAGGCCACCTTGAACACTGAAGCTTTCTTT. This chain connects TRBV12-3 or TRBV12-4 to TRBJ1-1; 8 bases agree with TRBD1. The V segment lost 5 bases and the J segment 0 bases; nucleotides outside the gene matches: 11. The CDR3 spans 17 residues.

In its sample, this clonotype was seen many times. The genes are TRBV7-2 and TRBJ1-2; D is undetermined. CDR1 SGHTA and CDR2 FQGNSA come from the germline V gene. The CDR3 extends over 14 amino acids. V lost 5 bases to trimming and J lost 3 bases, with 13 bases between them. For the CDR3, the DNA is TGTGCCAGCAGCCCCGGACCATGGGACTATGGCTACACCTTC. This translates into CASSPGPWDYGYTF.

The gene calls are TRBV2 and TRBJ1-5; D ambiguous. CDR3 size: 12 residues. The ends were cut back, 7 bases at V and 7 bases at J, with 11 bases in the middle. Germline values: CDR1 SNHLY, CDR2 FYNNEI. CDR3 bases: TGTGCCAGCAAAGATCCGTGGCAGCCCCAGCATTTT. Residues: CASKDPWQPQHF.

This clonotype was found a few times. V gene TRBV12-3 or TRBV12-4 combines with J gene TRBJ2-2; a weak D match, TRBD2 (6 bases). Trimming stripped 0 bases from V and 6 bases from J, with 14 bases between. CDR3 length: 16 residues. The CDR3 loop is CASSLAGEARAGELFF. CDR3 bases: TGTGCCAGCAGTTTAGCGGGGGAGGCCCGGGCCGGGGAGCTGTTTTTT.

This clonotype was counted at least ten times. The chain carries TRBV6-5 and TRBJ2-1, with a weak D call TRBD2 (6 bases). Trimming shortened V by 2 bases and J by 4 bases, and 12 bases separated the two germline ends. From germline, CDR1 is MNHEY and CDR2 SVGAGI. The length of the CDR3 is 15 residues. The CDR3 nucleotides read TGTGCCAGCAGTTACGAGTCTGGAGGGTACAATGAGCAGTTCTTC. As protein: CASSYESGGYNEQFF.

There are a few counts of this clonotype. The J gene is TRBJ2-5, the V gene TRBV30; D unclear. From germline, CDR1 is GTSNPN and CDR2 SVGIG (reference sequence). Trimming left V 5 bases short and J 2 bases short, with 6 bases between. This CDR3 is built from 11 residues. The CDR3 region has the DNA TGTGCCTGGGGAGAACAAGAGACCCAGTACTTC. Residues: CAWGEQETQYF. The full variable domain, in which reference TRBV30 and TRBJ2-5 provide the parts outside the CDR3, is SQTIHQWPATLVQPVGSPLSLECTVEGTSNPNLYWYRQAAGRGLQLLFYSVGIGQISSEVPQNLSASRPQDRQFILSSKKLLLSDSGFYLCAWGEQETQYFGPGTRLLVL.

In its sample, this clonotype was seen many times. This chain joins TRBV18 and TRBJ2-3; TRBD1 is a possible D gene (6 bases). Trimming stripped 5 bases from V and 5 bases from J, with 17 bases between. Germline V gene sequence: CDR1 KGHSH, CDR2 LQKENI. This CDR3 is 15 amino acids long. CDR3 DNA: TGTGCCAGCTCAACAACAGGGTCAACCCGAGATACGCAGTATTTT. This translates into CASSTTGSTRDTQYF.

The rearrangement joins TRBV30 to TRBJ1-2; D perhaps matches TRBD1 (5 bases). The length of the CDR3 is 11 residues. Trimming removed 8 bases from V and 6 bases from J, with 13 bases in between. Per germline, CDR1 GTSNPN and CDR2 SVGIG (reference sequence). The CDR3 sequence is CARGKGDGYTF. CDR3 DNA: TGTGCCCGGGGGAAAGGGGATGGCTACACCTTC.

This clonotype occurred many times. J is TRBJ1-3 and V is TRBV7-2; D is unclear. The germline gives CDR1 SGHTA, CDR2 FQGNSA. V dropped 5 bases and J dropped 0 bases, with 11 bases sitting between them. The CDR3 sequence is 15 residues long. CDR3 nucleotide sequence: TGTGCCAGCAGCCGTAGACTGTCCTCTGGAAACACCATATATTTT. Its protein is CASSRRLSSGNTIYF.

The chain couples TRBV3-1 to TRBJ1-2; tentative D call: TRBD1 (6 bases). Between the trimmed V and J ends, which lost 0 bases and 6 bases, there was a span of 11 bases. The CDR3 runs to 14 residues. Germline loops: CDR1 LGHDT, CDR2 YNNKEL (reference sequence). Written as DNA, the CDR3 is TGTGCCAGCAGCCAAGATAGCCAGGGGAATGGCTACACCTTC. This sequence encodes CASSQDSQGNGYTF.

This clonotype was recorded a few times. V and J are TRBV20-1 and TRBJ2-2; TRBD1 matches at 9 bases. The germline V gene has CDR1 DFQATT and CDR2 SNEGSKA (reference sequence). The CDR3 is 16 residues long. The junction had 12 bases not matched to a gene; V was cut back by 3 bases and J by 7 bases. CDR3 bases: TGCAGTGCTAGGGCTCCGGGACAGGGTTTATTCGGGGAGCTGTTTTTT. This codes for CSARAPGQGLFGELFF.

The rearrangement uses TRBV3-1 and TRBJ1-2; D is uncertain. The ends were cut back, 0 bases at V and 1 base at J, with 9 bases in the middle. CDR1 LGHDT and CDR2 YNNKEL come from the germline V gene (reference sequence). The CDR3 is made up of 15 amino acids. CDR3 in amino acids: CASSQDYGFNYGYTF. The DNA of the CDR3 is TGTGCCAGCAGCCAAGATTATGGGTTTAACTATGGCTACACCTTC.

In its sample, this clonotype was seen a few times. The V call is TRBV5-8, the J call TRBJ2-5, with no clear D. V dropped 1 base and J dropped 8 bases, with 6 bases sitting between them. CDR1 is SGHTS, CDR2 YDEGEE, per germline. CDR3 size: 11 residues. Written as DNA, the CDR3 is TGTGCCAGCAGCTTGCACCGTACCCAGTACTTC. Encoded protein: CASSLHRTQYF.

The gene calls are TRBV11-2 and TRBJ1-1; D is uncertain. V shed 5 bases and J shed 6 bases, with 16 bases lying between them. Germline V gives CDR1 SGHAT, CDR2 FQNNGV. CDR3 size: 14 residues. The CDR3 protein is CASSQLGGVAEAFF. In nucleotides, the CDR3 is TGTGCCAGCAGCCAGCTCGGTGGGGTAGCTGAAGCTTTCTTT.

This clonotype was seen ten or more times. The chain uses TRBV12-3 or TRBV12-4 and TRBJ2-3; D possibly corresponds to TRBD2 (6 bases). The CDR3 has 15 residues. Trimming removed 3 bases at V and 2 bases at J, with 12 bases between. The CDR3 loop reads CASSLLGGLTDTQYF. CDR3 in DNA: TGTGCCAGCAGTTTGCTTGGGGGACTCACAGATACGCAGTATTTT.

The chain employs TRBV20-1 and TRBJ2-3, with 8 nucleotides matching TRBD2. This CDR3 contains 18 residues. Germline V gene lookup returns CDR1 DFQATT and CDR2 SNEGSKA (reference sequence). J was trimmed by 1 base and V by 3 bases; bases with no gene match: 15. The CDR3 loop reads CSASPNPLAGIGTDTQYF. The CDR3 DNA reads as TGCAGTGCTAGCCCCAACCCTCTAGCGGGCATCGGCACAGATACGCAGTATTTT.

For this clonotype: Its ends do not fully match the called genes, so a read error is possible. The rearrangement uses TRBV29-1 and TRBJ1-1; maybe TRBD1 (6 bases). Germline CDR1 and CDR2: SQVTM and ANQGSEA. The CDR3 is made up of 11 amino acids. The DNA of the CDR3 is TGCAGCGTCGACAGGAACGCTGAAGCTTTCTTT. Protein sequence: CSVDRNAEAFF.

The V gene is TRBV12-3 or TRBV12-4, the J gene TRBJ2-5; no definite D call. With 5 bases removed from V and 6 bases from J, the gap between germline ends came to 7 bases. The CDR3 runs to 11 residues. CDR3 in DNA: TGTGCCAGCAGTGCCGGGCAGACCCAGTACTTC. Its protein is CASSAGQTQYF.

This clonotype was detected a few times. CDR3 amino acids: CASSLATREETQYF. DNA for the CDR3: TGCGCCAGCAGCTTGGCCACTAGGGAAGAGACCCAGTACTTC. The chain recombines TRBV5-1 with TRBJ2-5; a possible D gene is TRBD2 (5 bases). This CDR3 region has 14 residues. Trimming cost V 0 bases and J 3 bases, with 9 bases left between them. The germline V gene encodes CDR1 SGHRS and CDR2 YFSETQ.